The subject of this entry is one TCR beta chain. Its antigen is currently unknown. Germline-derived CDR1 and CDR2 are MDHEN and SYDVKM. The CDR3 is 14 residues long. Trimming shortened V by 4 bases and J by 6 bases, and 12 bases separated the two germline ends. Both TRBC1 and TRBC2 were covered by a beta constant-region primer of two equimolar oligonucleotides. Four rounds of PCR amplified the ligated cDNA using nested alpha and beta constant-region primers plus SP2. TCRdb independently ran MiXCR on the UMI-ligation and nested PCR reads; one entry per CDR3 protein. Among over 110,000 distinct CDR3 sequences, around 21% were seen once, and the ten largest hold 0.55% to 0.75%. This specimen comes from a study of naive and memory T cell subsets. Study-wide results and caveats: A few larger clonotypes appeared in naive repertoires, especially CD8, possibly memory cells re-expressing CD45RA. Over 85% of naive TCR sequences appeared only once after error correction, unlike memory subsets.

The sequenced sample consisted of naive CD8+ T cells from blood. The sequence was obtained from a human donor in good health. The chain uses TRBV28 and TRBJ2-2, with TRBD1 as a possible D gene (6 bases). The CDR3 DNA is TGTGCCAGCAGTTATTGGGGGCAAGCCGGGGAGCTGTTTTTT. The encoded protein is CASSYWGQAGELFF.